Listed here are 22 T cell receptor beta chains from one sample, sequenced in a study of graft-versus-host responses after intestinal transplantation. Some clones are missing from TCRdb's copy, which holds only in-frame ones; the method was immunoSEQ multiplex PCR. This table has 55,000 to 70,000 clones, around nine tenths appearing once. The sample in question was PBMCs, obtained approximately 120 days after intestinal transplantation. These receptors all come from a human patient who received an intestinal transplant, so some T cells may come from the graft donor.

The V call is TRBV20-1, the J call TRBJ2-7; no definite D call. Germline CDR1 and CDR2: DFQATT and SNEGSKA (reference sequence). Trimming shortened V by 6 bases and J by 3 bases, and 6 bases separated the two germline ends. This CDR3 comprises 10 residues. This chain's CDR3 is CSAANYEQYF. In DNA, the CDR3 is TGCAGTGCGGCAAACTACGAGCAGTACTTC.

The V gene is TRBV28, the J gene TRBJ1-6; D is unclear. Deletions cut 4 bases from V and 7 bases from J, with 20 bases between. The V gene's germline CDR1 is MDHEN and CDR2 SYDVKM. This CDR3 spans 17 amino acids. The CDR3 loop is CASSSLKAFTVNSPLHF. The CDR3 region has the DNA TGTGCCAGCAGTTCCTTAAAGGCGTTCACGGTGAATTCACCCCTCCACTTT.

The V gene is TRBV7-2, the J gene TRBJ2-7; no definite D call. This CDR3 comprises 12 residues. CDR1 is SGHTA and CDR2 is FQGNSA in the germline V gene. V lost 5 bases and J 0 bases, leaving 5 bases between the germline ends. As DNA, the CDR3 is TGTGCCAGCAGCCACAACTCCTACGAGCAGTACTTC. Protein sequence: CASSHNSYEQYF.

This chain links TRBV28 with TRBJ2-1; TRBD1 might be the D (5 bases). The CDR3 runs 16 residues. The ends were cut back, 0 bases at V and 6 bases at J, with 15 bases in the middle. The germline V gene encodes CDR1 MDHEN and CDR2 SYDVKM. The CDR3 is CASSLWHGAGLNEQFF. CDR3 nucleotides: TGTGCCAGCAGTTTATGGCATGGGGCAGGGCTCAATGAGCAGTTCTTC. Supplemented by reference TRBV28 and TRBJ2-1, the full variable domain reads DVKVTQSSRYLVKRTGEKVFLECVQDMDHENMFWYRQDPGLGLRLIYFSYDVKMKEKGDIPEGYSVSREKKERFSLILESASTNQTSMYLCASSLWHGAGLNEQFFGPGTRLTVL.

The V call is TRBV10-3, the J call TRBJ2-7; 8 bases line up with TRBD1. CDR3 length: 11 residues. The V gene end was trimmed by 9 bases and the J gene end by 3 bases; junction bases not matched to a gene: 1. Germline assignment: CDR1 ENHRY and CDR2 SYGVKD. In DNA, the CDR3 is TGTGCCATAGGACAGGGCTACGAGCAGTACTTC. Amino acid sequence: CAIGQGYEQYF.

V and J are TRBV7-9 and TRBJ2-1, with a weak D call TRBD2 (5 bases). CDR1 and CDR2 from the germline V gene are SEHNR and FQNEAQ (reference sequence). The CDR3 totals 12 residues. V was shortened by 5 bases and J by 14 bases, with 16 bases between the two germline ends. The CDR3, as DNA: TGTGCCAGCAGCCAGAGAAGCGGTCTGAAGTTCTTC. It translates to CASSQRSGLKFF.

The V call is TRBV28, the J call TRBJ2-7, with 8 bases fitting TRBD1. The CDR3 loop spans 17 amino acids. CDR1 is MDHEN and CDR2 is SYDVKM in the germline V gene. Trimming cost V 7 bases and J 1 base; bases outside gene matches: 15. The CDR3 nucleotides read TGTGCCAGCACCACTCGACAGGGGAAAATTCCTTCCTACGAGCAGTACTTC. It specifies CASTTRQGKIPSYEQYF. Together with reference TRBV28 and TRBJ2-7, the CDR3 gives the full variable domain: DVKVTQSSRYLVKRTGEKVFLECVQDMDHENMFWYRQDPGLGLRLIYFSYDVKMKEKGDIPEGYSVSREKKERFSLILESASTNQTSMYLCASTTRQGKIPSYEQYFGPGTRLTVT.

The chain is built from TRBV11-2 and TRBJ2-3; the match to TRBD2 covers 8 bases. Germline-derived CDR1 and CDR2 are SGHAT and FQNNGV. With V trimmed by 5 bases and J by 9 bases, 13 bases remained unmatched. The length of the CDR3 is 15 residues. CDR3 in DNA: TGTGCCAGCAGCGCCATCCCCGGGGGGGGTGGGACGCAGTATTTT. Residues: CASSAIPGGGGTQYF.

V is TRBV10-2 and J is TRBJ2-1, with 8 bases identical to TRBD1. CDR1 is WSHSY, CDR2 SAAADI, per germline. Trimming at V came to 0 bases and at J to 5 bases, leaving 6 bases not matched to a gene. The CDR3 totals 16 residues. CDR3 nucleotide sequence: TGCGCCAGCAGTGAGTCGACGACAGGGGCTCACAATGAGCAGTTCTTC. Translation gives CASSESTTGAHNEQFF.

The V and J genes are TRBV11-3 and TRBJ2-1; 9 nucleotides agree with TRBD1. The CDR3 extends over 14 amino acids. V was clipped by 9 bases and J by 2 bases; unmatched bases: 5. CDR1 and CDR2 from the germline V gene are SGHNT and YENEEA. CDR3 nucleotide sequence: TGTGCCAGGACAGGGGGATTAACCTACAATGAGCAGTTCTTC. Protein sequence: CARTGGLTYNEQFF.

The chain links TRBV4-1 to TRBJ2-5; 8 bases agree with TRBD2. V trimming: 3 bases; J trimming: 3 bases; junction bases outside the gene matches: 6. The CDR3 extends over 15 amino acids. From germline, CDR1 is MGHRA and CDR2 YSYEKL. CDR3 nucleotides: TGCGCCAGCAGCCACCCTACCGGGGGGGAAGAGACCCAGTACTTC. Translated, it gives CASSHPTGGEETQYF.

The chain is built from TRBV6-5 and TRBJ2-5; D perhaps matches TRBD1 (7 bases). Germline V CDR1 and CDR2: MNHEY, SVGAGI. The CDR3 loop spans 15 amino acids. The germline V and J ends were trimmed by 6 bases and 4 bases, with 18 bases remaining between them. CDR3 sequence (DNA): TGTGCCAGCAGCTTACTGCAGGGGGGTGGAGAGACCCAGTACTTC. Amino acids: CASSLLQGGGETQYF.

The chain combines TRBV2 with TRBJ2-1, with a tentative D call TRBD2 (5 bases). There are 12 residues in the CDR3. Germline lookup yields CDR1 SNHLY and CDR2 FYNNEI. With 9 bases removed from V and 5 bases from J, the gap between germline ends came to 11 bases. The CDR3 DNA is TGTGCCAGTCCGGGGAGCCACAATGAGCAGTTCTTC. Translation gives CASPGSHNEQFF.

The CDR3 here is CASSHLGLAGEATQYF. DNA of the CDR3: TGCGCCAGCAGCCACTTGGGACTAGCGGGAGAGGCGACCCAGTACTTC. The chain recombines TRBV4-1 with TRBJ2-5; 14 nucleotides align to TRBD2. The ends lost 3 bases at V and 7 bases at J; junction bases unmatched: 7. CDR1 is MGHRA, CDR2 YSYEKL, per germline. This CDR3 has 16 amino acids.

This CDR3 is CASSLYGGADYGYTF. The CDR3 coding sequence is TGTGCCAGCAGCTTGTATGGCGGAGCCGACTATGGCTACACCTTC. V usage is TRBV5-4 and J usage is TRBJ1-2; D not certain. The V gene lost 1 base and the J gene lost 3 bases, with 13 bases spanning the gap. CDR1 SGHNT and CDR2 YYREEE come from the germline V gene (reference sequence). The CDR3 loop spans 15 amino acids. Based on the CDR3 plus reference TRBV5-4 and TRBJ1-2, the full variable domain is ETGVTQSPTHLIKTRGQQVTLRCSSQSGHNTVSWYQQALGQGPQFIFQYYREEENGRGNFPPRFSGLQFPNYSSELNVNALELDDSALYLCASSLYGGADYGYTFGSGTRLTVV.

The V and J genes are TRBV6-5 and TRBJ1-1; weak D call: TRBD1 (6 bases). The germline gives CDR1 MNHEY, CDR2 SVGAGI. V lost 6 bases, J lost 5 bases, and 13 bases lay in between. The CDR3 consists of 13 residues. CDR3 protein: CASRQGWGTEAFF. CDR3 DNA sequence: TGTGCCAGCAGACAGGGTTGGGGGACTGAAGCTTTCTTT.

On this clone itself: A read error may produce the germline difference seen at one junction end. V gene TRBV4-2 combines with J gene TRBJ1-1; D not resolved. Germline loops: CDR1 LGHNA, CDR2 YNFKEQ. The CDR3 sequence is 11 residues long. CDR3 region: CASSQGAEAFF. In DNA form, the CDR3 reads TGTGCCAGCAGTCAAGGCGCTGAAGCTTTCTTT.

V gene TRBV6-1 combines with J gene TRBJ1-2, with TRBD1 as a possible D gene (5 bases). Trimming took off 8 bases at V and 6 bases at J, with 13 bases between the two ends. The length of the CDR3 is 12 residues. Germline-derived CDR1 and CDR2 are MNHNS and SASEGT. Written as DNA, the CDR3 is TGTGCCAGCGACCTAGGGGTGGATGGCTACACCTTC. Protein: CASDLGVDGYTF.

The rearrangement links TRBV5-4 to TRBJ2-5; D is uncertain. The DNA end lines up better with TRBJ2-7; the J call may be wrong. The germline CDR1 and CDR2 sequences are SGHNT and YYREEE (reference sequence). The CDR3 runs to 11 residues. CDR3 amino acids: CASSSSYEQYF. DNA for the CDR3: TGTGCCAGCAGCTCTTCCTACGAGCAGTACTTC.

This chain uses TRBV6-1 with TRBJ2-1, with 10 bases identical to TRBD2. Germline V gene data show CDR1 as MNHNS and CDR2 as SASEGT. CDR3 size: 16 residues. After removal of 2 bases from V and 4 bases from J, the junction contained 5 bases not matched to a gene. DNA of the CDR3: TGTGCCAGCAGTGAAAGGCTAGCGGGGGTTTACAATGAGCAGTTCTTC. It yields the protein CASSERLAGVYNEQFF.

This clone was detected once. J is TRBJ2-6 and V is TRBV11-2; D possibly matches TRBD1 or TRBD2 (6 bases each). Germline loops: CDR1 SGHAT, CDR2 FQNNGV. V dropped 4 bases and J dropped 0 bases, with 13 bases sitting between them. The CDR3 length is 17 residues. The CDR3 DNA follows: TGTGCCAGCAGCTACCAAGGGGGGAACTCTGGGGCCAACGTCCTGACTTTC. Translating gives CASSYQGGNSGANVLTF.

The J gene is TRBJ2-2, the V gene TRBV4-1; no reliable D call. Germline CDR1 reads MGHRA; CDR2 reads YSYEKL. V was trimmed by 3 bases and J by 4 bases, leaving 9 bases between them. CDR3 length equals 14 residues. CDR3 DNA: TGCGCCAGCAGCCAGGGCAGAACCACCGGGGAGCTGTTTTTT. This translates into CASSQGRTTGELFF.